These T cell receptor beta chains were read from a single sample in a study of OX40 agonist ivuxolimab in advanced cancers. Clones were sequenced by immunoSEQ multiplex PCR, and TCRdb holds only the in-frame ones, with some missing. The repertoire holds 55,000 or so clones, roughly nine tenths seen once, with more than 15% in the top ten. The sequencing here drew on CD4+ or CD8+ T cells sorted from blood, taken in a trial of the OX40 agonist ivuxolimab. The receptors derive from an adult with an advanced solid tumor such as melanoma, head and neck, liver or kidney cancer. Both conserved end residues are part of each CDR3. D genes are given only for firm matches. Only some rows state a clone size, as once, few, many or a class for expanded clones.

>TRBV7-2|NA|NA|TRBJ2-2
CASSSLPMNTGELFF
TGTGCCAGCAGCTCCCTTCCCATGAACACCGGGGAGCTGTTTTTT
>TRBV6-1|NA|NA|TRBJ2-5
CASRPGTPTWYF
TGTGCCAGCAGGCCCGGGACACCGACTTGGTACTTC
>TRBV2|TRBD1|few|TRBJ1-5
CASSRQGDQPQHF
TGTGCCAGCAGTCGACAGGGGGATCAGCCCCAGCATTTT
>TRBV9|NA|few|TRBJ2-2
CASGNGLIRTGELFF
TGTGCCAGCGGCAACGGCCTAATTAGAACCGGGGAGCTGTTTTTT
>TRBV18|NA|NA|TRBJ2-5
CASSPPGETQYF
TGTGCCAGCTCACCACCGGGTGAGACCCAGTACTTC
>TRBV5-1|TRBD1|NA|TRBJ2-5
CASSPPGQGAQQYF
TGCGCCAGCAGCCCCCCGGGACAGGGGGCCCAACAGTACTTC
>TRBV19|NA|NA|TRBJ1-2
CASSGQTYGYTF
TGTGCCAGTAGTGGGCAAACTTATGGCTACACCTTC
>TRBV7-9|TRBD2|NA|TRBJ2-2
CARTSGNTGELFF
TGTGCCAGGACTAGCGGGAACACCGGGGAGCTGTTTTTT
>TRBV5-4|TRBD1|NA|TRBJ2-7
CASSLEGGRSDEQYF
TGTGCCAGCAGCTTGGAAGGGGGCCGGTCAGACGAGCAGTACTTC
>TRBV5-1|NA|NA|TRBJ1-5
CASSPGTPSHSNQPQHF
TGTGCCAGCAGCCCAGGGACACCTTCACATAGCAATCAGCCCCAGCATTTT
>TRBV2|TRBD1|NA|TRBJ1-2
CASSRGQGIGGYTF
TGTGCCAGCAGCCGGGGACAGGGAATCGGTGGCTACACCTTC
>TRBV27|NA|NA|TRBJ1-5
CASSLFAGGTRQPQHF
TGTGCCAGCAGTTTATTTGCGGGGGGTACCCGTCAGCCCCAGCATTTT
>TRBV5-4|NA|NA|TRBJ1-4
CASSLAPPSATNEKLFF
TGTGCCAGCAGCTTGGCACCTCCCAGTGCAACTAATGAAAAACTGTTTTTT
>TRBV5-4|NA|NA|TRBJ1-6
CASSLVGGRSYNSPLHF
TGTGCCAGCAGCTTGGTCGGGGGGCGGTCCTATAATTCACCCCTCCACTTT
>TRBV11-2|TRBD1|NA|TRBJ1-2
CASSSGTGLYYGYTF
TGTGCCAGCAGCTCAGGGACAGGGTTATATTATGGCTACACCTTC
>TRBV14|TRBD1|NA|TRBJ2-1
CASSRRTGGRYNEQFF
TGTGCCAGCAGCCGGAGGACAGGGGGAAGATACAATGAGCAGTTCTTC
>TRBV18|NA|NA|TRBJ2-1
CASSSSGTYNEQFF
TGTGCCAGCTCATCGAGCGGGACATACAATGAGCAGTTCTTC
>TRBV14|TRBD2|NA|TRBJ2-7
CASSQGFSTSGSYEQYF
TGTGCCAGCAGCCAAGGATTCTCAACTAGCGGGTCCTACGAGCAGTACTTC
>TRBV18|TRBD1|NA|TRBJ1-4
CASSPPDRVLPNEKLFF
TGTGCCAGCTCACCACCGGACAGGGTGTTGCCTAATGAAAAACTGTTTTTT
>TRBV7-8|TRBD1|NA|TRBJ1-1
CASSLFGQASTEAFF
TGTGCCAGCAGCTTATTTGGACAGGCGAGCACTGAAGCTTTCTTT